This entry is about one T cell receptor (beta chain). The donor population consisted of healthy HIV-negative adults with no recent acute infections or vaccinations. This sample was taken from a study of shared clonotypes between healthy human individuals. Study information: Researchers drew samples from a couple of women and a few men aged 18 to 49. Researchers assigned three CD4 naive, three CD4 memory, two CD8 naive and one CD8 memory plate to each donor.

The CDR3 spans 15 residues. Deletions cut 5 bases from V and 6 bases from J, with 17 bases between. From germline, CDR1 is SNHLY and CDR2 FYNNEI. Using immunoSEQ multiplex PCR, the repertoire was profiled, and TCRdb retains in-frame clones only, with some absent. The profile covers 1.4 million or so clones, with around 98.5% appearing a single time and about 0.34% taken by the ten largest. The sequenced material came from naive CD4+ T cells sorted from blood. Noted subset: CD45RA+ positively selected. This TCR came from a man in his thirties or forties in good health. V gene TRBV2 combines with J gene TRBJ1-5; possibly TRBD1 for D (6 bases). CDR3 amino acids: CASSQGPGAGQPQHF. CDR3 in DNA: TGTGCCAGCAGTCAAGGGCCGGGGGCAGGTCAGCCCCAGCATTTT.